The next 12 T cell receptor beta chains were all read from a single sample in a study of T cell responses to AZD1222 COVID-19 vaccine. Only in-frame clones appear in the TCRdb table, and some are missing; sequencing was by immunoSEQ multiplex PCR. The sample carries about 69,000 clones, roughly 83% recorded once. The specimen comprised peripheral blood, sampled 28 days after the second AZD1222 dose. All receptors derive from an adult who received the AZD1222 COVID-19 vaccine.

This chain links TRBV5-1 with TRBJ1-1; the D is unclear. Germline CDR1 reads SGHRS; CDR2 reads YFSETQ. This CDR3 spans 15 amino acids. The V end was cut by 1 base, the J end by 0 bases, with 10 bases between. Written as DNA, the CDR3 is TGCGCCAGCAGCTTGTGGGCAGGAGTGAACACTGAAGCTTTCTTT. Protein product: CASSLWAGVNTEAFF.

The CDR3 protein is CSVSGQSYEQYF. The CDR3 DNA reads as TGCAGCGTTTCGGGACAGTCCTACGAGCAGTACTTC. The chain carries TRBV29-1 and TRBJ2-7, with 7 bases identical to TRBD1. This CDR3 contains 12 residues. Trimming cost V 5 bases and J 1 base; bases outside gene matches: 2. Germline values: CDR1 SQVTM, CDR2 ANQGSEA.

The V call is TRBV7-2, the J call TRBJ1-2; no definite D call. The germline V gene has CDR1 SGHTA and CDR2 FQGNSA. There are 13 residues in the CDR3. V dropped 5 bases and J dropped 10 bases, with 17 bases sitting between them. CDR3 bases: TGTGCCAGCAGCGTAGGGAGGCGTTTGGCCTACACCTTC. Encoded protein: CASSVGRRLAYTF.

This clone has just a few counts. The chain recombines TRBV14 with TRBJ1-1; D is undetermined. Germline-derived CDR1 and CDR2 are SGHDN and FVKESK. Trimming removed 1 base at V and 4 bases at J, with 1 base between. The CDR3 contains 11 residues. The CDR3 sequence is CASSQATEAFF. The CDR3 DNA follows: TGTGCCAGCAGCCAAGCCACTGAAGCTTTCTTT.

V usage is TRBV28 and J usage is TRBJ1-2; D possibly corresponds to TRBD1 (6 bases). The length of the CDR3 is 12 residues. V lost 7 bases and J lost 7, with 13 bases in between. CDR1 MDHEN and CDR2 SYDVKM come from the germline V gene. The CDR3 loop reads CASNPQGFGYTF. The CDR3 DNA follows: TGTGCCAGCAATCCACAGGGATTTGGCTACACCTTC.

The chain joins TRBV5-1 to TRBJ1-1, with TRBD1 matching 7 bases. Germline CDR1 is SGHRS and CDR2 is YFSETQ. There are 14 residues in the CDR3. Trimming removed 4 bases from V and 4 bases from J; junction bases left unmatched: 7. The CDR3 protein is CASSLAQGGTEAFF. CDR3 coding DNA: TGCGCCAGCAGCCTCGCCCAGGGGGGCACTGAAGCTTTCTTT.

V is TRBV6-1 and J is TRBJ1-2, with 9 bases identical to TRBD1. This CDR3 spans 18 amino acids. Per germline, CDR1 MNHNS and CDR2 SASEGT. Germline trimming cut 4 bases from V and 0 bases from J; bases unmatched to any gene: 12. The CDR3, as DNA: TGTGCCAGCAGTGCAAAACCGGGACAGGGAGGATCTAACTATGGCTACACCTTC. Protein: CASSAKPGQGGSNYGYTF.

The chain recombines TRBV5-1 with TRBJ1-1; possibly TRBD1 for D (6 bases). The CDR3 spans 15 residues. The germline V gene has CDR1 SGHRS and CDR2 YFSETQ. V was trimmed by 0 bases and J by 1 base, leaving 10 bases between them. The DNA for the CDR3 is TGCGCCAGCAGCTTGGTAGCAGGGGAGAACACTGAAGCTTTCTTT. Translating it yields CASSLVAGENTEAFF.

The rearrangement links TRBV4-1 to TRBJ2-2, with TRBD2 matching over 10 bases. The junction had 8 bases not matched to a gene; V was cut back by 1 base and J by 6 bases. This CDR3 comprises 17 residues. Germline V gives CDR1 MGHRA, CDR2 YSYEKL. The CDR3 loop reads CASSQASGRGEAGELFF. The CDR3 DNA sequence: TGCGCCAGCAGCCAAGCTAGCGGGAGAGGGGAGGCCGGGGAGCTGTTTTTT.

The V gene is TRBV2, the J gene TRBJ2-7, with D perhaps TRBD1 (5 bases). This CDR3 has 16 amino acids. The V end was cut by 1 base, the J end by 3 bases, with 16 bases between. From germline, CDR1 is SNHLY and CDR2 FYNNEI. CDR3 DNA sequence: TGTGCCAGCAGTGAAGAGACAGATCCTACGGACTACGAGCAGTACTTC. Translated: CASSEETDPTDYEQYF. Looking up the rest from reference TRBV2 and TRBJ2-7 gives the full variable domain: EPEVTQTPSHQVTQMGQEVILRCVPISNHLYFYWYRQILGQKVEFLVSFYNNEISEKSEIFDDQFSVERPDGSNFTLKIRSTKLEDSAMYFCASSEETDPTDYEQYFGPGTRLTVT.

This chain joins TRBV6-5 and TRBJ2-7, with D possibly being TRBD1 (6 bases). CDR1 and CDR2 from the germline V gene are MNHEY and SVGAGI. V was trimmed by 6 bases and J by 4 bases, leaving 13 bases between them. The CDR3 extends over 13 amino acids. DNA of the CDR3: TGTGCCAGCAGCATGGACAGAGATTACGAGCAGTACTTC. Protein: CASSMDRDYEQYF.

CDR3 DNA sequence: TGTGCCAGCAGTTTATTTACAACACAGCCCCAGCATTTT. It is translated as CASSLFTTQPQHF. This sequence joins TRBV27 and TRBJ1-5, with unresolved D. Germline-derived CDR1 and CDR2 are MNHEY and SMNVEV (reference sequence). The CDR3 contains 13 residues. Deletions cut 1 base from V and 7 bases from J, with 8 bases between.